These T cell receptor beta chains were read from a single sample in a study of blood T cell repertoires in COVID-19. Here immunoSEQ multiplex PCR was the method, and the copy in TCRdb shows in-frame clones only, minus some. The sample has 650,000 to 800,000 clones; just under 90% are singletons. The sample taken for sequencing was peripheral blood. Every receptor here comes from a woman under 30 with acute or convalescent COVID-19. Each CDR3 is given with its conserved first and last residue. A D gene is named only where the DNA matches it firmly. Clone size appears in some rows only: once, few, many, or a class for an expanded clone.

CDR3	DNA	V	J	size	D
CSVERAIGETQYF	TGCAGCGTTGAGAGGGCTATAGGGGAGACCCAGTACTTC	TRBV29-1	TRBJ2-5	-	-
CASRGQGMNQPQHF	TGTGCCAGCAGAGGACAGGGTATGAATCAGCCCCAGCATTTT	TRBV6-5	TRBJ1-5	-	TRBD1
CASSQDGGKQYF	TGCGCCAGCAGCCAAGACGGGGGAAAGCAGTATTTT	TRBV4-1	TRBJ2-3	-	-
CASAPWGLTTYEQYF	TGTGCCAGCGCCCCATGGGGGCTGACGACCTACGAGCAGTACTTC	TRBV5-8	TRBJ2-7	-	-
CASSLGGPQFF	TGTGCCAGCAGCCTAGGGGGCCCTCAGTTCTTC	TRBV7-3	TRBJ2-1	-	TRBD1
CASSLQGGTEAFF	TGCGCCAGCAGCCTCCAGGGAGGCACTGAAGCTTTCTTT	TRBV4-3	TRBJ1-1	-	-
CASSLAGQGPFAYF	TGTGCCAGCAGCTTAGCGGGACAGGGACCGTTCGCGTACTTC	TRBV7-9	TRBJ2-7	-	TRBD1
CASSSRTGAIQNTEAFF	TGTGCCAGCAGCTCTAGGACAGGGGCGATTCAGAACACTGAAGCTTTCTTT	TRBV11-2	TRBJ1-1	-	TRBD1
CASSETSSNQPQHF	TGTGCCAGCAGTGAGACATCTAGCAATCAGCCCCAGCATTTT	TRBV2	TRBJ1-5	-	-
CASGLGITENPMNTEAFF	TGTGCTAGTGGTTTGGGGATCACAGAAAACCCCATGAACACTGAAGCTTTCTTT	TRBV12-5	TRBJ1-1	-	-
CASSTGQGAYTF	TGTGCCAGCAGCACGGGACAGGGGGCTTACACCTTC	TRBV5-4	TRBJ1-2	-	TRBD1
CASSIGGGGGFAEETQYF	TGTGCCAGTAGTATAGGAGGGGGCGGGGGGTTTGCGGAGGAGACCCAGTACTTC	TRBV19	TRBJ2-5	-	-
CASSLIAGQQNTEAFF	TGTGCCAGCAGCTTAATAGCGGGACAGCAGAACACTGAAGCTTTCTTT	TRBV7-3	TRBJ1-1	-	TRBD1
CASNLAGANTGELFF	TGTGCCAGTAACCTAGCGGGGGCGAACACCGGGGAGCTGTTTTTT	TRBV19	TRBJ2-2	-	TRBD2
CASSQTAVYGYTF	TGTGCCAGCAGCCAGACAGCTGTCTATGGCTACACCTTC	TRBV3-1/TRBV3-2	TRBJ1-2	few	-
CASSYSQGYEQYF	TGTGCCAGCAGTTACTCACAGGGCTACGAGCAGTACTTC	TRBV6-2/TRBV6-3	TRBJ2-7	few	-
CATGRSGELFF	TGTGCCACCGGCCGTTCCGGGGAGCTGTTTTTT	TRBV24-1	TRBJ2-2	-	-
CASSLGATAFQYF	TGTGCCAGCAGTTTAGGTGCGACAGCCTTCCAGTACTTC	TRBV28	TRBJ2-5	-	-
CATLQGGASYEQYF	TGTGCCACCTTACAGGGGGGGGCCTCCTACGAGCAGTACTTC	TRBV10-3	TRBJ2-7	-	-
CASSRQGAGAGELFF	TGTGCCAGCAGCCGCCAGGGTGCAGGGGCCGGGGAGCTGTTTTTT	TRBV3-1/TRBV3-2	TRBJ2-2	-	-
CASSLGYRGSKGNTIYF	TGTGCCAGCAGCTTAGGATACAGGGGGTCGAAAGGAAACACCATATATTTT	TRBV7-6	TRBJ1-3	-	TRBD1
CASSVSGGEGTDTQYF	TGTGCCAGCAGCGTTAGCGGGGGGGAGGGCACAGATACGCAGTATTTT	TRBV9	TRBJ2-3	-	TRBD2
CASSASWGAEAFF	TGTGCCAGCAGCGCCTCGTGGGGGGCTGAAGCTTTCTTT	TRBV5-6	TRBJ1-1	-	-
CASSLRAGEKLFF	TGTGCCAGCAGCCTCCGAGCGGGCGAAAAACTGTTTTTT	TRBV7-8	TRBJ1-4	-	-